This entry lists 30 T cell receptor beta chains sequenced from one sample in a study of beta chain features in type 1 diabetes. Since all of the isolated RNA was reverse transcribed, expressed TCRB transcripts were what got sequenced. Libraries were prepared by immunoSEQ multiplex PCR; TCRdb keeps only in-frame clonotypes and omits some of them. Of about 360,000 clones listed, roughly 13% are singletons. Sequenced: naive CD4+ T cells from blood. These receptors were collected from a man between 18 and 29 years old in good health.

This clone was counted between two and nine times. The rearrangement uses TRBV5-4 and TRBJ1-2; 8 bases are a match to TRBD1. The V gene's germline CDR1 is SGHNT and CDR2 YYREEE (reference sequence). Trimming took 3 bases from V and 2 from J; bases not matched to a gene: 3. This CDR3 comprises 14 residues. The CDR3 DNA sequence: TGTGCCAGCAGCTCGGACAGGGTCAACTATGGCTACACCTTC. Translated, it gives CASSSDRVNYGYTF.

This clone was counted only a few times. The rearrangement uses TRBV11-1 and TRBJ2-7; no firm D call. The CDR3 covers 11 residues. Trimming stripped 3 bases from V and 5 bases from J, with 5 bases between. Germline V gene sequence: CDR1 SGHAT, CDR2 FQDESV (reference sequence). For the CDR3, the DNA is TGTGCCAGCAGCTTCCTACACGAGCAGTACTTC. Protein: CASSFLHEQYF. Drawing the rest from reference TRBV11-1 and TRBJ2-7, the complete variable domain is EAEVAQSPRYKITEKSQAVAFWCDPISGHATLYWYRQILGQGPELLVQFQDESVVDDSQLPKDRFSAERLKGVDSTLKIQPAELGDSAMYLCASSFLHEQYFGPGTRLTVT.

This clone came up a few times. The V and J genes are TRBV5-4 and TRBJ2-5; tentative D call: TRBD2 (5 bases). Germline V lookup: CDR1 SGHNT, CDR2 YYREEE (reference sequence). The ends were cut back, 4 bases at V and 5 bases at J, with 15 bases in the middle. This CDR3 has 14 residues. The CDR3 spells CASSKAVDGETQYF. In nucleotides, the CDR3 is TGTGCCAGCAGCAAAGCGGTTGATGGGGAGACCCAGTACTTC.

This clone came up a few times. This chain joins TRBV11-2 and TRBJ2-1; tentative D call: TRBD1 (7 bases). The germline V gene has CDR1 SGHAT and CDR2 FQNNGV. Trimming took 7 bases from V and 7 from J, leaving 17 bases between them. This CDR3 contains 14 residues. Written as DNA, the CDR3 is TGTGCCAGCACTCCAGGGGCAGGGGGGAATGAGCAGTTCTTC. Amino acids: CASTPGAGGNEQFF.

This CDR3 is CASSPGLAGADTQYF. DNA of the CDR3: TGTGCCAGCAGCCCGGGACTAGCGGGGGCAGATACGCAGTATTTT. The chain links TRBV11-2 to TRBJ2-3; 14 positions match TRBD2. The CDR3 spans 15 residues. Germline-derived CDR1 and CDR2 are SGHAT and FQNNGV. V gave up 5 bases and J gave up 4 bases; unmatched junction bases: 2.

This clone turned up a few times. This rearrangement joins TRBV2 to TRBJ2-7; no reliable D call. Germline-derived CDR1 and CDR2 are SNHLY and FYNNEI. The CDR3 runs 15 residues. The V end was cut by 3 bases, the J end by 3 bases, with 15 bases between. CDR3 sequence reads: CASSEGTVDIYEQYF. The DNA of the CDR3 is TGTGCCAGCAGTGAGGGTACAGTCGACATCTACGAGCAGTACTTC.

The chain uses TRBV5-1 and TRBJ1-2; 9 nucleotides line up with TRBD1. Germline trimming cut 5 bases from V and 4 bases from J; bases unmatched to any gene: 3. The CDR3 runs 13 residues. Germline assignment: CDR1 SGHRS and CDR2 YFSETQ. Here the CDR3 reads CASREGQGYGYTF. In DNA, the CDR3 is TGCGCCAGCAGGGAGGGACAGGGCTATGGCTACACCTTC.

This clone was found a few times. This chain connects TRBV29-1 to TRBJ2-3, with D hard to call. CDR3 length equals 14 residues. The V gene's germline CDR1 is SQVTM and CDR2 ANQGSEA. V lost 0 bases to trimming and J lost 5 bases, with 12 bases between them. Here the CDR3 reads CSVEDQIVIDTQYF. CDR3 bases: TGCAGCGTTGAAGATCAGATCGTTATAGATACGCAGTATTTT.

This clone was counted a few times. The sample carries other DNA sequences with the same CDR3. The gene calls are TRBV5-1 and TRBJ2-7; 9 nucleotides align to TRBD1. The junction had 7 bases not matched to a gene; V was cut back by 2 bases and J by 4 bases. From germline, CDR1 is SGHRS and CDR2 YFSETQ. The CDR3 is 15 residues long. CDR3 loop: CASSLGGTGLYEQYF. CDR3 coding DNA: TGCGCCAGCAGCTTAGGAGGGACAGGGCTTTACGAGCAGTACTTC. Full variable domain (rest looked up from reference TRBV5-1 and TRBJ2-7): KAGVTQTPRYLIKTRGQQVTLSCSPISGHRSVSWYQQTPGQGLQFLFEYFSETQRNKGNFPGRFSGRQFSNSRSEMNVSTLELGDSALYLCASSLGGTGLYEQYFGPGTRLTVT.

This clone was observed a handful of times. The chain has TRBV29-1 and TRBJ2-5; TRBD1 is a possible D gene (6 bases). CDR1 is SQVTM, CDR2 ANQGSEA, per germline. V dropped 6 bases and J dropped 5 bases, with 10 bases sitting between them. The CDR3 totals 11 residues. CDR3 in DNA: TGCAGCGTCCTAGACAGGGAGACCCAGTACTTC. It yields the protein CSVLDRETQYF. The complete variable domain, with remaining parts taken from reference TRBV29-1 and TRBJ2-5, reads SAVISQKPSRDICQRGTSLTIQCQVDSQVTMMFWYRQQPGQSLTLIATANQGSEATYESGFVIDKFPISRPNLTFSTLTVSNMSPEDSSIYLCSVLDRETQYFGPGTRLLVL.

There are a few counts of this clone. The chain uses TRBV15 and TRBJ1-5, with 11 bases lining up with TRBD1. This CDR3 is built from 16 residues. CDR1 LNHNV and CDR2 YYDKDF come from the germline V gene (reference sequence). J lost 6 bases, V lost 9 bases, and 13 bases had no gene match. The CDR3 protein is CATRTGGAWGTQPQHF. The CDR3 nucleotides read TGTGCCACACGGACAGGGGGCGCGTGGGGGACTCAGCCCCAGCATTTT. Full variable domain (rest looked up from reference TRBV15 and TRBJ1-5): DAMVIQNPRYQVTQFGKPVTLSCSQTLNHNVMYWYQQKSSQAPKLLFHYYDKDFNNEADTPDNFQSRRPNTSFCFLDIRSPGLGDTAMYLCATRTGGAWGTQPQHFGDGTRLSIL.

V usage is TRBV5-6 and J usage is TRBJ1-2; D ambiguous. CDR3 length: 12 amino acids. The germline V gene encodes CDR1 SGHDT and CDR2 YYEEEE. Trimming left V 3 bases short and J 3 bases short, with 6 bases between. CDR3 sequence (DNA): TGTGCCAGCAGCTCCTCGGACTATGGCTACACCTTC. It yields the protein CASSSSDYGYTF.

In its sample, this clone was seen once. Other DNA variants within this sample encode the same CDR3. The chain carries TRBV6-5 and TRBJ2-5; D uncertain. V was trimmed by 6 bases and J by 1 base, leaving 6 bases between them. The CDR3 totals 12 residues. CDR1 is MNHEY and CDR2 is SVGAGI in the germline V gene. The CDR3 DNA reads as TGTGCCAGCAGGAACAGCCAAGAGACCCAGTACTTC. This codes for CASRNSQETQYF.

This clone was seen only a few times. This chain joins TRBV27 and TRBJ2-7; D is unclear. V dropped 6 bases and J dropped 0 bases, with 3 bases sitting between them. Germline loops: CDR1 MNHEY, CDR2 SMNVEV (reference sequence). The CDR3 covers 11 residues. The CDR3 nucleotides read TGTGCCAGCAGGAGCTCCTACGAGCAGTACTTC. It encodes CASRSSYEQYF.

This clone was found a few times. The chain is built from TRBV30 and TRBJ1-5; D not certain. CDR3 length equals 15 residues. V dropped 0 bases and J dropped 6 bases, with 15 bases sitting between them. The germline V gene has CDR1 GTSNPN and CDR2 SVGIG (reference sequence). CDR3 sequence (DNA): TGTGCCTGGAGTGTAGGTTGGGGAGCTCCTCAGCCCCAGCATTTT. It yields the protein CAWSVGWGAPQPQHF.

The V gene is TRBV14, the J gene TRBJ1-2; no reliable D call. Trimming took 4 bases from V and 4 from J, leaving 16 bases between them. The CDR3 is made up of 15 amino acids. In germline, CDR1 is SGHDN, CDR2 FVKESK. The CDR3 sequence is CASSRADGWSYGYTF. Here the CDR3 DNA reads TGTGCCAGCAGCCGAGCTGACGGATGGAGCTATGGCTACACCTTC.

This clone was counted a few times. The CDR3 region is CASSLQNTQYF. CDR3 nucleotides: TGTGCCAGCAGCTTGCAGAATACGCAGTATTTT. The chain combines TRBV5-4 with TRBJ2-3; D not resolved. From germline, CDR1 is SGHNT and CDR2 YYREEE (reference sequence). CDR3 length equals 11 residues. The V and J ends lost 1 base and 7 bases respectively, with 4 bases between them.

There are a few counts of this clone. The rearrangement uses TRBV6-1 and TRBJ1-5; 7 positions agree with TRBD1. The CDR3 runs 13 residues. Trimming removed 6 bases from V and 6 bases from J; junction bases left unmatched: 5. Germline-derived CDR1 and CDR2 are MNHNS and SASEGT. The CDR3 bases are TGTGCCAGCAGAACAGGGGCGGGTCAGCCCCAGCATTTT. This gives the protein CASRTGAGQPQHF.

A few counts support this clone. The gene calls are TRBV9 and TRBJ2-3; unclear D gene. The V end was cut by 0 bases, the J end by 0 bases, with 8 bases between. The CDR3 sequence is 15 residues long. Germline CDR1 is SGDLS and CDR2 is YYNGEE. The CDR3 DNA reads as TGTGCCAGCAGCGTAGACATCGGGAGCACAGATACGCAGTATTTT. This sequence encodes CASSVDIGSTDTQYF. Using reference TRBV9 and TRBJ2-3 for the parts outside the CDR3, the full variable domain is DSGVTQTPKHLITATGQRVTLRCSPRSGDLSVYWYQQSLDQGLQFLIQYYNGEERAKGNILERFSAQQFPDLHSELNLSSLELGDSALYFCASSVDIGSTDTQYFGPGTRLTVL.

This clone appeared a few times. The DNA of the CDR3 is TGTGCCAGCACCACCGAGAGGACTCCTAGCACAGATACGCAGTATTTT. This translates into CASTTERTPSTDTQYF. This chain connects TRBV2 to TRBJ2-3; weak D call: TRBD2 (5 bases). The ends were cut back, 7 bases at V and 0 bases at J, with 17 bases in the middle. The germline V gene encodes CDR1 SNHLY and CDR2 FYNNEI. This CDR3 spans 16 amino acids.

The table lists this clone with a few counts. V is TRBV14 and J is TRBJ2-4, with a weak D call TRBD1 (5 bases). V was shortened by 1 base and J by 7 bases, with 8 bases between the two germline ends. The CDR3 is 13 amino acids. CDR1 is SGHDN and CDR2 is FVKESK in the germline V gene. In nucleotides, the CDR3 is TGTGCCAGCAGCCAAGGGGGCAGGAACATTCAGTACTTC. It codes for CASSQGGRNIQYF.

The table lists this clone with a few counts. The V gene is TRBV5-1, the J gene TRBJ1-1; D gene unclear. The CDR3 runs to 14 residues. Germline V CDR1 and CDR2: SGHRS, YFSETQ. V lost 2 bases, J lost 5 bases, and 13 bases lay in between. CDR3 amino acids: CASSFSRGSTEAFF. Here the CDR3 DNA reads TGCGCCAGCAGCTTTAGCCGGGGAAGTACTGAAGCTTTCTTT.

This clone was counted between two and nine times. The chain is built from TRBV27 and TRBJ2-2, with TRBD2 matching 13 bases. This CDR3 region has 18 residues. With 6 bases clipped from V and 1 base from J, the junction kept 8 bases outside the gene matches. The germline CDR1 and CDR2 sequences are MNHEY and SMNVEV (reference sequence). The CDR3 here is CASSPGLAGVGNTGELFF. CDR3 DNA: TGTGCCAGCAGCCCAGGACTAGCGGGAGTAGGGAACACCGGGGAGCTGTTTTTT.

This chain connects TRBV25-1 to TRBJ2-5; 9 bases are shared with TRBD1. This CDR3 is built from 15 residues. The V gene's germline CDR1 is MGHDK and CDR2 SYGVNS. V lost 6 bases, J lost 0 bases, and 5 bases stayed unmatched. CDR3 in DNA: TGTGCCAGCAGCACCGACAGGGGGTACCAAGAGACCCAGTACTTC. It encodes CASSTDRGYQETQYF. Full variable domain (rest looked up from reference TRBV25-1 and TRBJ2-5): EADIYQTPRYLVIGTGKKITLECSQTMGHDKMYWYQQDPGMELHLIHYSYGVNSTEKGDLSSESTVSRIRTEHFPLTLESARPSHTSQYLCASSTDRGYQETQYFGPGTRLLVL.

The gene calls are TRBV7-9 and TRBJ1-5, with 11 bases identical to TRBD1. V trimming: 5 bases; J trimming: 7 bases; junction bases outside the gene matches: 10. The CDR3 runs to 16 residues. Germline assignment: CDR1 SEHNR and CDR2 FQNEAQ (reference sequence). The DNA for the CDR3 is TGTGCCAGCAGCCCCGGGGGGACAGGGGGTCGCCAGCCCCAGCATTTT. This encodes CASSPGGTGGRQPQHF.

This clone turned up a few times. V and J are TRBV5-1 and TRBJ2-5, with D hard to call. V lost 4 bases and J 0 bases, leaving 10 bases between the germline ends. This CDR3 region has 14 residues. Germline-derived CDR1 and CDR2 are SGHRS and YFSETQ. The CDR3 nucleotides are TGCGCCAGCAGCGGGTCAGCGCACCAAGAGACCCAGTACTTC. It encodes CASSGSAHQETQYF.

The chain has TRBV5-1 and TRBJ2-2; 7 nucleotides align to TRBD1. The CDR3 length is 17 residues. The V gene end was trimmed by 3 bases and the J gene end by 0 bases; junction bases not matched to a gene: 8. Looked up from germline, CDR1 is SGHRS and CDR2 is YFSETQ. The CDR3, as DNA: TGCGCCAGCAGCTCTGGGACAGCCTTAGCGAACACCGGGGAGCTGTTTTTT. Translation: CASSSGTALANTGELFF.

V is TRBV28 and J is TRBJ2-7; no clear D gene. In germline, CDR1 is MDHEN, CDR2 SYDVKM. The CDR3 length is 14 residues. Deletions cut 6 bases from V and 2 bases from J, with 14 bases between. The chain's CDR3 is CASSHRRYPYEQYF. In DNA, the CDR3 is TGTGCCAGCAGCCATCGGAGATATCCCTACGAGCAGTACTTC.

The rearrangement joins TRBV7-2 to TRBJ1-2; tentatively, D is TRBD1 (5 bases). V gave up 1 base and J gave up 4 bases, with 19 bases separating them. Germline CDR1 reads SGHTA; CDR2 reads FQGNSA. This CDR3 is built from 17 residues. The CDR3 protein is CASSLVLGGEQVYGYTF. CDR3 coding DNA: TGTGCCAGCAGCTTAGTCTTGGGGGGGGAGCAGGTCTATGGCTACACCTTC.

This clone was observed a few times. The same CDR3 also results from other DNA sequences found in this sample. The gene calls are TRBV7-3 and TRBJ2-3, with unresolved D. The CDR3 sequence is 11 residues long. The germline V gene has CDR1 SGHTA and CDR2 FQGTGA. Between the trimmed V and J ends, which lost 4 bases and 4 bases, there was a span of 3 bases. The CDR3 bases are TGTGCCAGCAGCTCCTCAGATACGCAGTATTTT. It yields the protein CASSSSDTQYF.